This T cell receptor (beta chain) is from a study of T cell responses to AZD1222 COVID-19 vaccine (dated by TCRdb to the early 2020s). For the study in its entirety: AZD1222 recipients whose second dose came at about 4 weeks and those whose second dose came at about 12 weeks were combined into one group, since spike-specific TCR depth and breadth did not differ between the two schedules. A total of about 250 trial participants underwent TCR sequencing, of whom under 220 had received two doses of AZD1222 and 26 had received two doses of the MenACWY control vaccine. Trial participants were enrolled by age into subgroups of 18-55, 56-69 and 70-plus years, and about 150, 27 and 61 TCR-sequenced participants, respectively, were included in these subgroups. The study at large found these results: The 56-69-year group was small, and its depth increase did not reach significance, likely because of low power. Epitopes outside the regions mutated in the B.1.351 and B.1.1.7 variants were reportedly recognized by nearly half of the unique spike-specific TCRs. A significant rise in spike-specific TCR breadth and depth was observed after two AZD1222 doses relative to day 0 and relative to MenACWY recipients. Because no samples from the day 14 peak response were available, repertoires could be characterized only after the peak T cell response. Participants were mostly white British, with more females than males. The authors suggested clonal diversity may have been underestimated. Conclusions about previously exposed vaccinees were limited because only a handful of AZD1222 recipients were SARS-CoV-2 seropositive at baseline. The whole spike protein was spanned by vaccine-associated CD4 TCRs, and dominant responses were seen in regions 160-218 and 743-854.

In the case of this clone: Its target antigen remains unknown. No quality values exist for individual bases; no much larger clone is one base distant.

Interpreted using the paper, the time point label stands for: baseline before first vaccination. Vaccinee samples were obtained from the UK trials COV001 and COV002, which included a single-blind randomized controlled phase 2/3 trial of AZD1222 (ChAdOx1 nCoV-19) in healthy adults. For TCRbeta chain sequencing, PBMC samples were collected from trial participants at day 0 and at day 28 after the second dose. The CDR3 regions of human TCRbeta chains were subjected to immunosequencing. In the authors' own workflow: Repertoire TCRs were checked for matches against a reference library of SARS-CoV-2-specific TCRs that had been generated using the MIRA antigen-specificity platform. Breadth meant the fraction of unique TCRs that were SARS-CoV-2-associated, whereas depth meant the fraction of total T cells that were SARS-CoV-2-associated. Each spike-specific TCR was assigned to its reactive spike region and to a CD4 or CD8 class using the MIRA data. Log10-transformed breadth and depth values were compared by one-way ANOVA with Sidak's multiple comparisons tests. The table was pulled from immuneACCESS by TCRdb, which kept in-frame rearrangements only. Such tables lose some clones; where checked, under half of the loss comes from unresolved V genes, and the rest has no known cause. The DNA gave D and trimming, while V, J and clone size come from that table. For this sample there are 90,000 to 150,000 clones; 80% to 90% appear just once. The ten largest clones add up to more than 7.5% of the sample.

This material consisted of peripheral blood, taken on day 0 of AZD1222 vaccination. This receptor was obtained from an adult in good health.

At the DNA level, the sequence is TGTGCCAGCAGTGAACCGGGACAGTATGGCTACACCTTC. Its translation is CASSEPGQYGYTF. The rearrangement combines TRBV25-1 with TRBJ1-2; TRBD1 fits 7 bases in the junction. The junction shows trimming of 2 bases on V and 5 bases on J, and the gene matches do not reach 2 bases of it. Including cysteine and phenylalanine, the CDR3 has 13 amino acids. Only the CDR3 portion is preserved as DNA: 39 bases, with reading frame beginning at the first base. The germline V gene specifies MGHDK as CDR1 and SYGVNS as CDR2.